Listed below are T cell receptor beta chains from one sample, sequenced in a study of PD-L1 blockade in urothelial cancer. Assay used: immunoSEQ multiplex PCR; TCRdb lists only in-frame clones, some missing. Of about 110,000 clones in the sample, around 85% were seen once. Specimen: PBMCs, collected around atezolizumab (anti-PD-L1) treatment. The receptors shown here come from a man in his fifties or sixties with urothelial cancer. The CDR3 runs from the conserved cysteine through the conserved F or W. Each record gives: J gene, clone size, D gene, V gene, CDR3 protein, CDR3 DNA. A D gene is named only where the DNA matches it firmly. Clone sizes are given selectively: once, few, many, or a class where the clone is expanded.

TRBJ2-1 . TRBD2 TRBV2 CASTKGLAEGGNEQFF TGTGCCAGCACCAAGGGGCTAGCGGAGGGAGGCAATGAGCAGTTCTTC
TRBJ2-7 once TRBD2 TRBV7-2 CASSQQGGGYEQYF TGTGCCAGCAGCCAACAGGGCGGGGGGTACGAGCAGTACTTC
TRBJ2-3 . . TRBV7-8 CASSWGGGLDTQYF TGTGCCAGCAGCTGGGGAGGCGGGTTGGATACGCAGTATTTT
TRBJ2-7 . TRBD2 TRBV7-9 CASTVAGVYEQYF TGTGCCAGCACAGTAGCGGGAGTCTACGAGCAGTACTTC
TRBJ1-4 . . TRBV28 CASSSTGGNEKLFF TGTGCCAGCAGTTCAACAGGTGGGAATGAAAAACTGTTTTTT
TRBJ2-1 once TRBD2 TRBV4-1 CASSQLGASSGYNEQFF TGCGCCAGCAGCCAATTGGGAGCATCTAGCGGTTACAATGAGCAGTTCTTC
TRBJ2-1 . TRBD2 TRBV9 CASSDGTSGYNEQFF TGTGCCAGCAGCGACGGGACTAGCGGGTACAATGAGCAGTTCTTC
TRBJ2-4 . TRBD1 TRBV11-2 CASSMTGGVSKNIQYF TGTGCCAGCAGCATGACAGGGGGTGTATCCAAAAACATTCAGTACTTC
TRBJ1-2 . TRBD1 TRBV6-5 CASSYLDRVAYGYTF TGTGCCAGCAGTTATCTTGACAGGGTCGCCTATGGCTACACCTTC
TRBJ1-1 . TRBD1 TRBV15 CATSRGGQGAYTEAFF TGTGCCACCAGCAGGGGAGGGCAGGGGGCATACACTGAAGCTTTCTTT
TRBJ2-1 . . TRBV11-3 CASSLYFARNAYNEQFF TGTGCCAGCAGCTTATATTTCGCCAGGAACGCGTACAATGAGCAGTTCTTC
TRBJ1-2 few . TRBV28 CASRGGDYGYTF TGTGCCAGCAGGGGGGGAGACTATGGCTACACCTTC
TRBJ2-7 . TRBD1 TRBV7-9 CASSFNRGNEQYF TGTGCCAGCAGCTTTAACAGGGGAAACGAGCAGTACTTC
TRBJ1-2 . TRBD1 TRBV5-1 CASSLGQGFRGYTF TGCGCCAGCAGCTTGGGACAGGGATTTCGCGGCTACACCTTC
TRBJ2-7 . . TRBV5-1 CASSPHSPSYEQYF TGCGCCAGCAGCCCGCACAGCCCCTCCTACGAGCAGTACTTC
TRBJ2-1 . TRBD2 TRBV19 CASSPGTSGDKYNEQFF TGTGCCAGTAGCCCGGGGACTAGCGGGGACAAATACAATGAGCAGTTCTTC
TRBJ1-1 . TRBD1 TRBV7-9 CASSLLGTGTNTEAFF TGTGCCAGCAGCTTATTGGGGACAGGGACGAACACTGAAGCTTTCTTT
TRBJ2-7 . . TRBV6-1 CASSESQGSDEQYF TGTGCCAGCAGTGAGAGCCAGGGAAGCGACGAGCAGTACTTC
TRBJ2-7 few TRBD1 TRBV6-6 CASNQPGTGEYEQYF TGTGCCAGCAACCAACCCGGGACAGGGGAATACGAGCAGTACTTC
TRBJ2-1 . TRBD1 TRBV2 CASSQRQGNYNEQFF TGTGCCAGCAGTCAAAGACAGGGAAATTACAATGAGCAGTTCTTC
TRBJ2-1 . . TRBV5-1 CASSLGQSSYNEQFF TGCGCCAGCAGCTTGGGACAGAGCTCCTACAATGAGCAGTTCTTC
TRBJ2-3 once . TRBV20-1 CSAFKDTQYF TGCAGTGCTTTCAAAGATACGCAGTATTTT
TRBJ1-5 . TRBD1 TRBV5-1 CASSKTGGNQPQHF TGCGCCAGCAGCAAAACAGGGGGCAATCAGCCCCAGCATTTT
TRBJ1-5 . TRBD1 TRBV7-2 CASSLEGAVSNQPQHF TGTGCCAGCAGCTTAGAGGGGGCTGTGAGCAATCAGCCCCAGCATTTT
TRBJ1-1 . . TRBV2 CASMSVEAFF TGTGCCAGCATGTCGGTAGAAGCTTTCTTT
TRBJ1-6 . . TRBV2 CASSELSVNNSPLHF TGTGCCAGCAGTGAGTTATCGGTGAATAATTCACCCCTCCACTTT
TRBJ2-3 . . TRBV2 CASKQADVPTDTQYF TGTGCCAGCAAACAGGCCGACGTACCCACAGATACGCAGTATTTT
TRBJ2-7 . TRBD2 TRBV7-2 CASSLSGNAPYEQYF TGTGCCAGCAGCTTGAGCGGGAACGCACCCTACGAGCAGTACTTC
TRBJ1-6 . . TRBV6-1 CASIMGGNSPLHF TGTGCCAGCATAATGGGGGGTAATTCACCCCTCCACTTT
TRBJ2-7 . TRBD2 TRBV19 CASSLRSGRGYEQYF TGTGCCAGTAGTCTACGTAGCGGGAGAGGCTACGAGCAGTACTTC
TRBJ1-1 . . TRBV9 CASRKGTSHTEAFF TGTGCCAGCAGAAAAGGGACATCTCACACTGAAGCTTTCTTT
TRBJ2-1 . TRBD1 TRBV13 CASSSRQGVSNLSYNEQFF TGTGCCAGCAGCTCTCGACAGGGGGTCTCCAACCTCTCCTACAATGAGCAGTTCTTC
TRBJ2-7 many . TRBV28 CASSHPAPQGITYEQYF TGTGCCAGCAGCCACCCCGCTCCTCAGGGTATCACCTACGAGCAGTACTTC
TRBJ2-1 once TRBD2 TRBV28 CASIASGRRDEQFF TGTGCCAGCATCGCTAGCGGGAGACGTGATGAGCAGTTCTTC
TRBJ1-1 . . TRBV2 CASVRGLNTEAFF TGTGCCAGTGTGCGGGGATTGAACACTGAAGCTTTCTTT
TRBJ2-7 once TRBD2 TRBV6-5 CASSYSAGGGYEQYF TGTGCCAGCAGTTACTCAGCGGGAGGGGGGTACGAGCAGTACTTC
TRBJ2-7 . . TRBV18 CASSTSAGKAYEQYF TGTGCCAGCTCTACCTCGGCGGGAAAAGCCTACGAGCAGTACTTC
TRBJ2-2 few TRBD1 TRBV29-1 CSVEDLINIQGTGELFF TGCAGCGTTGAAGACCTAATAAATATACAGGGGACCGGGGAGCTGTTTTTT
TRBJ2-1 . TRBD2 TRBV11-2 CASSFRGLAGVVF TGTGCCAGCAGCTTTAGGGGACTAGCGGGAGTGGTCTTC
TRBJ2-1 many . TRBV15 CATSTSSSRSYNEQFF TGTGCCACCAGCACATCCTCTAGCCGCTCCTACAATGAGCAGTTCTTC
TRBJ2-2 . . TRBV29-1 CSVAGSGELFF TGCAGCGTTGCGGGGAGCGGGGAGCTGTTTTTT
TRBJ2-7 . TRBD2 TRBV28 CARWGGKYEQYF TGTGCCAGGTGGGGGGGGAAGTACGAGCAGTACTTC
TRBJ1-2 . TRBD1 TRBV6-5 CASRPDRGLYGYTF TGTGCCAGCAGACCGGACAGGGGGCTTTATGGCTACACCTTC
TRBJ2-1 . . TRBV5-6 CASSDRGGLLSYEQFF TGTGCCAGCAGCGATCGGGGAGGACTTCTCTCCTATGAGCAGTTCTTC
TRBJ2-1 . . TRBV5-1 CASSLTPTPVRGIGISEQFF TGCGCCAGCAGCTTGACCCCTACCCCGGTCCGGGGGATAGGAATCAGTGAGCAGTTCTTC
TRBJ2-5 . . TRBV5-1 CASSLGRGRETQYF TGCGCCAGCAGCTTGGGCAGGGGCCGAGAGACCCAGTACTTC
TRBJ2-3 few . TRBV28 CASSLPGQGDTQYF TGTGCCAGCAGTTTACCGGGGCAGGGGGATACGCAGTATTTT
TRBJ2-7 . TRBD2 TRBV11-2 CASSLERSREGYEQYF TGTGCCAGCAGCTTAGAGCGGTCGCGGGAGGGCTACGAGCAGTACTTC
TRBJ1-2 . . TRBV19 CASSIDPGRYGYTF TGTGCCAGTAGTATAGATCCGGGGAGGTATGGCTACACCTTC
TRBJ2-1 once . TRBV28 CASSFGLIRGSYNEQFF TGTGCCAGCAGTTTCGGTTTGATTCGGGGCTCCTACAATGAGCAGTTCTTC
TRBJ1-4 . . TRBV2 CASKRSTNEKLFF TGTGCCAGCAAGCGGAGCACTAATGAAAAACTGTTTTTT
TRBJ2-7 . TRBD1 TRBV28 CASSFGTGFDEQYF TGTGCCAGCAGTTTTGGGACAGGGTTCGACGAGCAGTACTTC